Shown below are 21 T cell receptor beta chains from a single sample sequenced in a study of cytotoxic CD8 clonotypes in ibrutinib-treated CLL. Generated by immunoSEQ multiplex PCR, the TCRdb table keeps only in-frame clones and is missing some. Here the sample spans 200,000 to 250,000 clones, less than 75% being singletons. Sequences were derived from PBMCs, sampled after 24 months of ibrutinib treatment. The receptors come from a human donor with chronic lymphocytic leukemia.

The rearrangement uses TRBV5-4 and TRBJ2-7; D unclear. Trimming cost V 0 bases and J 4 bases, with 5 bases left between them. Germline-derived CDR1 and CDR2 are SGHNT and YYREEE (reference sequence). CDR3 length: 12 amino acids. The chain's CDR3 is CASSLGRYEQYF. CDR3 in DNA: TGTGCCAGCAGCTTGGGGAGATACGAGCAGTACTTC.

The genes are TRBV14 and TRBJ1-2; 11 bases are a match to TRBD1. Germline V CDR1 and CDR2: SGHDN, FVKESK. The CDR3 spans 14 residues. V gave up 4 bases and J gave up 7 bases; unmatched junction bases: 5. CDR3 bases: TGTGCCAGCAGCCCACTCGGGACAGGGGGTGGCTACACCTTC. As protein: CASSPLGTGGGYTF.

The chain links TRBV6-6 to TRBJ1-4, with TRBD1 matching over 8 bases. V shed 7 bases and J 6 bases; nucleotides not matched to a gene: 4. The germline V gene has CDR1 MNHNY and CDR2 SVGAGI (reference sequence). The length of the CDR3 is 13 residues. The CDR3 bases are TGTGCCAGCATGAGACAGGGGTATGAAAAACTGTTTTTT. Its protein is CASMRQGYEKLFF.

This chain uses TRBV28 with TRBJ2-3; D perhaps matches TRBD2 (6 bases). The V gene lost 7 bases and the J gene lost 0 bases, with 14 bases spanning the gap. CDR3 size: 15 residues. Germline CDR1 is MDHEN and CDR2 is SYDVKM. The CDR3 DNA sequence: TGTGCCAGCATCCCCAGGCGGGGTAGCACAGATACGCAGTATTTT. Residues: CASIPRRGSTDTQYF.

The gene calls are TRBV19 and TRBJ2-5, with D perhaps TRBD2 (5 bases). CDR3 size: 15 residues. Looked up from germline, CDR1 is LNHDA and CDR2 is SQIVND (reference sequence). V lost 6 bases and J 1 base, leaving 15 bases between the germline ends. This chain's CDR3 is CASSRTRRGQETQYF. In DNA, the CDR3 is TGTGCCAGTAGCCGGACCCGACGGGGCCAAGAGACCCAGTACTTC.

This rearrangement joins TRBV12-5 to TRBJ2-7, with 7 bases lining up with TRBD1. Trimming removed 10 bases from V and 5 bases from J; junction bases left unmatched: 5. CDR1 LGHNT and CDR2 FRNRAP come from the germline V gene. The CDR3 extends over 11 amino acids. The CDR3 region has the DNA TGTGCTATGTACAGGGGCCACGAGCAGTACTTC. This sequence encodes CAMYRGHEQYF.

The chain is built from TRBV11-3 and TRBJ2-1; a possible D gene is TRBD1 (6 bases). V was shortened by 5 bases and J by 5 bases, with 10 bases between the two germline ends. CDR3 size: 13 residues. CDR1 is SGHNT and CDR2 is YENEEA in the germline V gene. This CDR3 is CASSPGQHNEQFF. As DNA, the CDR3 is TGTGCCAGCAGCCCCGGACAGCACAATGAGCAGTTCTTC.

This rearrangement joins TRBV4-3 to TRBJ1-4; D uncertain. Germline V lookup: CDR1 LGHNA, CDR2 YSLEER. The germline V and J ends were trimmed by 4 bases and 4 bases, with 10 bases remaining between them. This CDR3 contains 14 residues. This chain's CDR3 is CASSPDTVNEKLFF. As DNA, the CDR3 is TGCGCCAGCAGCCCAGACACCGTTAATGAAAAACTGTTTTTT.

The chain uses TRBV29-1 and TRBJ2-7; no clear D gene. CDR3 length: 14 residues. Per germline, CDR1 SQVTM and CDR2 ANQGSEA. Trimming took 2 bases from V and 2 from J, leaving 13 bases between them. In DNA form, the CDR3 reads TGCAGCGTTGAAAGCCCCAGATGGCCCTACGAGCAGTACTTC. Amino acids: CSVESPRWPYEQYF.

The CDR3 region has the DNA TGTGCCAGCAGTTCTCTCGGGTCGGGGGCCGGCTACACCTTC. Encoded protein: CASSSLGSGAGYTF. The V and J genes are TRBV28 and TRBJ1-2; D is possibly TRBD1 (6 bases). CDR1 and CDR2 from the germline V gene are MDHEN and SYDVKM. Trimming left V 4 bases short and J 8 bases short, with 17 bases between. The length of the CDR3 is 14 residues.

The J gene is TRBJ2-2, the V gene TRBV28, with no clear D. The CDR3 has 14 amino acids. The germline V and J ends were trimmed by 0 bases and 5 bases, with 7 bases remaining between them. Germline V gene lookup returns CDR1 MDHEN and CDR2 SYDVKM. The CDR3 DNA reads as TGTGCCAGCAGTTTATGGGGGTATACCGGGGAGCTGTTTTTT. This gives the protein CASSLWGYTGELFF.

As DNA, the CDR3 is TGCAGCGTTGTGGGTCTAGGGGGCATTGGGGAGACCCAGTACTTC. This gives the protein CSVVGLGGIGETQYF. The chain links TRBV29-1 to TRBJ2-5; 7 nucleotides align to TRBD1. This CDR3 has 15 amino acids. Germline assignment: CDR1 SQVTM and CDR2 ANQGSEA. The junction had 13 bases not matched to a gene; V was cut back by 4 bases and J by 5 bases.

The chain couples TRBV13 to TRBJ2-7, with TRBD2 as a possible D gene (6 bases). The CDR3 runs to 15 residues. With 1 base removed from V and 3 bases from J, the gap between germline ends came to 13 bases. Germline V gives CDR1 PRHDT, CDR2 FYEKMQ (reference sequence). CDR3 loop: CASSLEGAGRYEQYF. Here the CDR3 DNA reads TGTGCCAGCAGCTTAGAAGGCGCGGGACGCTACGAGCAGTACTTC.

V is TRBV9 and J is TRBJ2-7, with D unclear. The CDR3 spans 13 residues. Germline CDR1 SGDLS, CDR2 YYNGEE. The germline V and J ends were trimmed by 3 bases and 0 bases, with 7 bases remaining between them. This chain's CDR3 is CASSARSSYEQYF. CDR3 nucleotides: TGTGCCAGCAGCGCTCGGAGCTCCTACGAGCAGTACTTC.

This clone occurred a few times. The gene calls are TRBV11-3 and TRBJ2-7; 10 positions agree with TRBD1. The trim removed 7 bases at V and 5 bases at J, leaving 5 bases unmatched. Germline V gene lookup returns CDR1 SGHNT and CDR2 YENEEA. The CDR3 covers 13 residues. The CDR3 DNA follows: TGTGCCAGCAAACGACAGGGGGCCAACGAGCAGTACTTC. It translates to CASKRQGANEQYF.

The rearrangement links TRBV25-1 to TRBJ2-3, with TRBD2 matching over 8 bases. The germline V gene has CDR1 MGHDK and CDR2 SYGVNS. V gave up 9 bases and J gave up 3 bases; unmatched junction bases: 8. The CDR3 length is 14 residues. The chain's CDR3 is CASSGNLGTDTQYF. In DNA form, the CDR3 reads TGTGCCAGTAGCGGGAACCTGGGGACAGATACGCAGTATTTT. The full variable domain, rest sourced from reference TRBV25-1 and TRBJ2-3, is EADIYQTPRYLVIGTGKKITLECSQTMGHDKMYWYQQDPGMELHLIHYSYGVNSTEKGDLSSESTVSRIRTEHFPLTLESARPSHTSQYLCASSGNLGTDTQYFGPGTRLTVL.

J is TRBJ2-1 and V is TRBV5-1; D is perhaps TRBD2 (5 bases). Trimming removed 0 bases from V and 14 bases from J, with 21 bases in between. Germline V gene sequence: CDR1 SGHRS, CDR2 YFSETQ. The CDR3 loop spans 15 amino acids. DNA for the CDR3: TGCGCCAGCAGCTTGGCGACCCGGTGGGCTGAGGAGGAGTTCTTC. Its protein product is CASSLATRWAEEEFF. Full variable domain (rest looked up from reference TRBV5-1 and TRBJ2-1): KAGVTQTPRYLIKTRGQQVTLSCSPISGHRSVSWYQQTPGQGLQFLFEYFSETQRNKGNFPGRFSGRQFSNSRSEMNVSTLELGDSALYLCASSLATRWAEEEFFGPGTRLTVL.

The sample holds a few counts of this clone. The chain is built from TRBV6-5 and TRBJ2-7; TRBD1 agrees at 10 bases. CDR3 size: 15 residues. The germline gives CDR1 MNHEY, CDR2 SVGAGI. The ends lost 4 bases at V and 3 bases at J; junction bases unmatched: 6. The CDR3 DNA is TGTGCCAGCAGTTTTTTGGGACAGGGGCTCTACGAGCAGTACTTC. Protein product: CASSFLGQGLYEQYF.

This clone was counted once. The chain recombines TRBV28 with TRBJ2-3; TRBD1 is a possible D gene (5 bases). This CDR3 spans 14 amino acids. Looked up from germline, CDR1 is MDHEN and CDR2 is SYDVKM. The V gene lost 6 bases and the J gene lost 5 bases, with 15 bases spanning the gap. CDR3 region: CASRPGPGKDTQYF. The CDR3 coding sequence is TGTGCCAGCAGACCGGGCCCAGGGAAAGATACGCAGTATTTT.

This clone was seen only once. The rearrangement uses TRBV10-3 and TRBJ2-1; D not resolved. The CDR3 consists of 13 residues. Germline values: CDR1 ENHRY, CDR2 SYGVKD. V was pared by 10 bases and J by 2 bases, with 12 bases between. This CDR3 reads CATLLDPYNEQFF. The CDR3 region has the DNA TGTGCCACCTTGCTAGACCCCTACAATGAGCAGTTCTTC.

The table lists this clone with a few counts. This CDR3 is CASSLGFGLAGYGEQFF. CDR3 sequence (DNA): TGTGCCAGCAGCTTAGGGTTTGGACTAGCGGGATATGGTGAGCAGTTCTTC. The chain is built from TRBV13 and TRBJ2-1, with 12 positions matching TRBD2. After removal of 0 bases from V and 9 bases from J, the junction contained 9 bases not matched to a gene. The CDR3 extends over 17 amino acids. CDR1 and CDR2 (germline): PRHDT, FYEKMQ (reference sequence).